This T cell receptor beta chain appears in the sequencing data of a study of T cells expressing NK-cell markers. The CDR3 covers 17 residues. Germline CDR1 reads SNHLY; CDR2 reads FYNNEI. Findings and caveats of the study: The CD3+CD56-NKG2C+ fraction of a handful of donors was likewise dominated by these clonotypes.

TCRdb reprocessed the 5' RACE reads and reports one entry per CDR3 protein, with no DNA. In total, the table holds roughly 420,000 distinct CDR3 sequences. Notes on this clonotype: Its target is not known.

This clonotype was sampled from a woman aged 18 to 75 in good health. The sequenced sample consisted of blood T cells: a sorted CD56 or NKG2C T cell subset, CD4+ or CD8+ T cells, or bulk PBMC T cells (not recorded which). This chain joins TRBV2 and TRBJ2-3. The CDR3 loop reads CASILGSWGASTDTQYF. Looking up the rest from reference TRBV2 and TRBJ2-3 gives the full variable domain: EPEVTQTPSHQVTQMGQEVILRCVPISNHLYFYWYRQILGQKVEFLVSFYNNEISEKSEIFDDQFSVERPDGSNFTLKIRSTKLEDSAMYFCASILGSWGASTDTQYFGPGTRLTVL.